The 5 T cell receptor beta chains reported below all come from one sample, sequenced in a study of identical twins. MiXCR, run by TCRdb on the 5' RACE reads, gives a single entry per CDR3 protein. The sample contains 1.5 million to 2 million distinct CDR3 sequences, 32% of which appear only once. The specimen was cord blood. These receptors came from a newborn girl in good health.

This clonotype was observed a single time. The J gene is TRBJ2-1, the V gene TRBV25-1, with 9 positions matching TRBD2. The CDR3 is 16 residues long. After removal of 0 bases from V and 7 bases from J, the junction contained 7 bases not matched to a gene. Looked up from germline, CDR1 is MGHDK and CDR2 is SYGVNS. CDR3 in amino acids: CASSEYHSGRSNEQFF. The CDR3 bases are TGTGCCAGCAGTGAATATCATAGCGGGAGATCGAATGAGCAGTTCTTC. Drawing the rest from reference TRBV25-1 and TRBJ2-1, the complete variable domain is EADIYQTPRYLVIGTGKKITLECSQTMGHDKMYWYQQDPGMELHLIHYSYGVNSTEKGDLSSESTVSRIRTEHFPLTLESARPSHTSQYLCASSEYHSGRSNEQFFGPGTRLTVL.

In this sample, this clonotype turned up many times. In DNA form, the CDR3 reads TGTGCCAGCAGTGAAGGCGGGAGCTCCTACAATGAGCAGTTCTTC. It specifies CASSEGGSSYNEQFF. This chain connects TRBV6-1 to TRBJ2-1; 7 bases line up with TRBD2. The CDR3 is made up of 15 amino acids. Germline trimming cut 1 base from V and 0 bases from J; bases unmatched to any gene: 0. Germline V CDR1 and CDR2: MNHNS, SASEGT.

This clonotype occurred a few times. The rearrangement links TRBV28 to TRBJ1-2; 9 bases are shared with TRBD1. The CDR3 contains 14 residues. J was trimmed by 8 bases and V by 3 bases; bases with no gene match: 7. Germline V gene data show CDR1 as MDHEN and CDR2 as SYDVKM. In DNA form, the CDR3 reads TGTGCCAGCAGTTTTGGGGACAGGGTAGAGGGCTACACCTTC. This sequence encodes CASSFGDRVEGYTF.

The V gene is TRBV7-9, the J gene TRBJ2-2, with a weak D call TRBD2 (5 bases). The germline gives CDR1 SEHNR, CDR2 FQNEAQ (reference sequence). V gave up 5 bases and J gave up 1 base, with 20 bases separating them. CDR3 length: 18 residues. The CDR3 loop is CASSPRISSDRNTGELFF. For the CDR3, the DNA is TGTGCCAGCAGCCCACGCATTAGTAGCGATAGGAACACCGGGGAGCTGTTTTTT. Together with reference TRBV7-9 and TRBJ2-2, the CDR3 gives the full variable domain: DTGVSQNPRHKITKRGQNVTFRCDPISEHNRLYWYRQTLGQGPEFLTYFQNEAQLEKSRLLSDRFSAERPKGSFSTLEIQRTEQGDSAMYLCASSPRISSDRNTGELFFGEGSRLTVL.

The chain links TRBV20-1 to TRBJ1-1, with unresolved D. The CDR3 consists of 9 residues. The V gene lost 8 bases and the J gene lost 4 bases, with 5 bases spanning the gap. Germline V lookup: CDR1 DFQATT, CDR2 SNEGSKA (reference sequence). The CDR3 here is CSISTEAFF. As DNA, the CDR3 is TGCAGTATCAGCACTGAAGCTTTCTTT.